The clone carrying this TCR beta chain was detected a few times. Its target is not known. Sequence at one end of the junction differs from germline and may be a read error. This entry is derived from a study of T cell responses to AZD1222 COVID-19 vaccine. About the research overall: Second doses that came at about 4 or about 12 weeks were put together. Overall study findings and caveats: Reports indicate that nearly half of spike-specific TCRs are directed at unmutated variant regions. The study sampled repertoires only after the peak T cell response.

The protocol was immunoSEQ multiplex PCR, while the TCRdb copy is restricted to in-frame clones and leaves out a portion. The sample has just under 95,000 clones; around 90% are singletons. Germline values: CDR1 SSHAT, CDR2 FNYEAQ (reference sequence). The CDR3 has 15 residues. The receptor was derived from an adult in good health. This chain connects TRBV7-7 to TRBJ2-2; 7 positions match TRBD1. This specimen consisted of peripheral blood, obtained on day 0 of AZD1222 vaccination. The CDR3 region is CASSRDRGWGGELFF. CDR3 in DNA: TGTGCTAGCAGCCGGGACAGAGGCTGGGGCGGGGAGCTGTTTTTT. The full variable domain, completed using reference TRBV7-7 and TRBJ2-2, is GAGVSQSPRYKVTKRGQDVTLRCDPISSHATLYWYQQALGQGPEFLTYFNYEAQPDKSGLPSDRFSAERPEGSISTLTIQRTEQRDSAMYRCASSRDRGWGGELFFGEGSRLTVL.